This T cell receptor beta chain was sequenced during a study of PD-1 blockade in classical Hodgkin lymphoma. Study-wide results and caveats: Any patient who commenced nivolumab under 1 year after ASCT was excluded. CD4+ TCR diversity, unlike CD8+, rose significantly by C4D1.

Time point given: cycle 4 day 1 (C4D1), after 6 weeks of nivolumab. Every patient relapsed after autologous stem cell transplantation, and brentuximab vedotin exposure varied. Sequencing used immunoSEQ multiplex PCR; TCRdb keeps in-frame clones, though not all of them. Altogether under 40,000 clones are present, around 81% being singletons, with the ten largest covering roughly a sixth. As regards this clone: The antigen remains undetermined.

J lost 10 bases, V lost 7 bases, and 10 bases had no gene match. The CDR3 extends over 13 amino acids. CDR1 is LNHDA, CDR2 SQIVND, per germline (reference sequence). Sample: peripheral blood mononuclear cells (PBMCs), taken before the fourth cycle of nivolumab. The source of this sequence is a human donor with classical Hodgkin lymphoma. V and J are TRBV19 and TRBJ2-1; 7 bases map to TRBD2. In nucleotides, the CDR3 is TGTGCCAGTACTAGCGGATTCCGCGGGGAGCAGTTCTTC. Its protein is CASTSGFRGEQFF.